These 16 T cell receptor beta chains share one sample of origin, sequenced in a study of T-cell reconstitution after alpha-beta-depleted transplantation in children. Using unique molecular identifiers, the investigators prepared the TCRbeta library. One entry per CDR3 protein, called by TCRdb with MiXCR from the PCR reads. Counted here are 700,000 to 950,000 distinct CDR3 sequences, less than 20% occurring once; the ten biggest clones make up 5%. Sequencing used PBMCs, mostly from graft donor cells, obtained 360 days after TCRalphabeta/CD19-depleted stem cell transplant. Receptor source: a male patient aged 10 to 17 who had a stem cell transplant for acute lymphoblastic leukemia, so the T cells may come from the graft donor.

This clonotype was seen more than once but under ten times. V gene TRBV11-1 combines with J gene TRBJ2-3, with a weak D call TRBD2 (6 bases). Trimming pared 1 base from V and 2 bases from J, leaving 19 bases between. The CDR3 is 18 amino acids. The germline gives CDR1 SGHAT, CDR2 FQDESV (reference sequence). The CDR3 region has the DNA TGTGCCAGCAGCTTAGAGTGGTTCTCGCGGGGTTCCACAGATACGCAGTATTTT. It codes for CASSLEWFSRGSTDTQYF.

This chain uses TRBV2 with TRBJ2-1; TRBD2 is a possible D gene (6 bases). The CDR3 consists of 14 residues. Trimming left V 2 bases short and J 7 bases short, with 12 bases between. Germline V gene sequence: CDR1 SNHLY, CDR2 FYNNEI. The CDR3 sequence: CASSERLARNEQFF. The DNA of the CDR3 is TGTGCCAGCAGTGAAAGGCTAGCGAGGAATGAGCAGTTCTTC.

The J gene is TRBJ2-3, the V gene TRBV24-1, with 13 bases lining up with TRBD2. The V and J ends lost 3 bases and 0 bases, in that order; junction bases with no gene match: 8. CDR1 KGHDR and CDR2 SFDVKD come from the germline V gene. This CDR3 region has 19 residues. DNA for the CDR3: TGTGCCACCAGTGATCCCGGGACTAGCGGGGACTCTAGCACAGATACGCAGTATTTT. The encoded protein is CATSDPGTSGDSSTDTQYF.

The table lists this clonotype with a few counts. The rearrangement joins TRBV12-3 or TRBV12-4 to TRBJ2-2; the D gene is possibly TRBD2 (6 bases). The CDR3 is made up of 16 amino acids. Trimming shortened V by 6 bases and J by 2 bases, and 16 bases separated the two germline ends. The CDR3 nucleotides are TGTGCCAGCAGCCCCCTGGGGCGGGAAAACACCGGGGAGCTGTTTTTT. It codes for CASSPLGRENTGELFF.

CDR3 bases: TGTGCCAGCAGTTACCAGCGTGGGGTTTGGAATTCACCCCTCCACTTT. Its protein product is CASSYQRGVWNSPLHF. The V call is TRBV6-5, the J call TRBJ1-6; D not certain. Trimming removed 2 bases from V and 7 bases from J, with 15 bases in between. The CDR3 totals 16 residues. Germline V gives CDR1 MNHEY, CDR2 SVGAGI.

This clonotype was counted only a few times. The chain carries TRBV27 and TRBJ2-3, with 7 bases fitting TRBD2. The trim removed 5 bases at V and 5 bases at J, leaving 10 bases unmatched. Germline V CDR1 and CDR2: MNHEY, SMNVEV (reference sequence). The CDR3 contains 15 residues. The CDR3 spells CASSPKLREEDTQYF. CDR3 sequence (DNA): TGTGCCAGCAGTCCAAAGCTCCGGGAGGAAGATACGCAGTATTTT.

This clonotype was seen a handful of times. The V gene is TRBV12-3 or TRBV12-4, the J gene TRBJ2-7; either TRBD1 or TRBD2 may fit D (6 bases each). The CDR3 spans 14 residues. The germline V and J ends were trimmed by 5 bases and 3 bases, with 14 bases remaining between them. The CDR3 sequence: CASSRRGRYYEQYF. CDR3 nucleotide sequence: TGTGCCAGCAGTCGCCGGGGGCGGTACTACGAGCAGTACTTC.

The chain combines TRBV2 with TRBJ1-5; the match to TRBD1 covers 11 bases. CDR1 and CDR2 from the germline V gene are SNHLY and FYNNEI. This CDR3 is 16 amino acids long. With 6 bases clipped from V and 4 bases from J, the junction kept 8 bases outside the gene matches. CDR3 sequence: CASRAGQGAQNQPQHF. The CDR3 nucleotides are TGTGCCAGCAGGGCCGGACAGGGGGCGCAGAATCAGCCCCAGCATTTT.

V usage is TRBV7-9 and J usage is TRBJ1-2, with TRBD1 matching 11 bases. Germline loops: CDR1 SEHNR, CDR2 FQNEAQ (reference sequence). Trimming cost V 5 bases and J 2 bases; bases outside gene matches: 7. This CDR3 region has 16 residues. This chain's CDR3 is CASSLYRDRGNYGYTF. CDR3 nucleotide sequence: TGTGCCAGCAGCCTTTACCGGGACAGGGGGAACTATGGCTACACCTTC.

This chain uses TRBV6-2 or TRBV6-3 with TRBJ1-1; 11 nucleotides agree with TRBD1. Germline V CDR1 and CDR2: MNHEY, SVGEGT. Trimming cost V 5 bases and J 4 bases; bases outside gene matches: 3. There are 14 residues in the CDR3. Here the CDR3 reads CASSPDRGLTEAFF. CDR3 nucleotide sequence: TGTGCCAGCAGTCCGGACAGGGGGCTCACTGAAGCTTTCTTT.

The chain carries TRBV28 and TRBJ2-2; D is perhaps TRBD1 or TRBD2 (5 bases each). This CDR3 comprises 16 residues. V shed 7 bases and J shed 5 bases, with 20 bases lying between them. The V gene's germline CDR1 is MDHEN and CDR2 SYDVKM. In nucleotides, the CDR3 is TGTGCCAGCATTTGGGGGTCAGGGATCGGGACCGGGGAGCTGTTTTTT. Translated, it gives CASIWGSGIGTGELFF.

The V and J genes are TRBV29-1 and TRBJ1-1; 8 nucleotides line up with TRBD1. Trimming cost V 4 bases and J 1 base; bases outside gene matches: 5. The CDR3 is made up of 14 amino acids. CDR1 is SQVTM, CDR2 ANQGSEA, per germline. The CDR3 loop is CSVGPGQGNTEAFF. The CDR3 DNA sequence: TGCAGCGTTGGCCCCGGACAGGGGAACACTGAAGCTTTCTTT.

The chain is built from TRBV10-3 and TRBJ2-1; 12 bases are a match to TRBD2. The germline gives CDR1 ENHRY, CDR2 SYGVKD. This CDR3 region has 17 residues. V was pared by 8 bases and J by 0 bases, with 8 bases of the junction left unmatched. CDR3 residues: CAIEETSGGRSYNEQFF. CDR3 nucleotide sequence: TGTGCCATCGAAGAGACTAGCGGGGGCCGCTCCTACAATGAGCAGTTCTTC.

This clonotype was seen a handful of times. V usage is TRBV25-1 and J usage is TRBJ2-7; D not resolved. The CDR3 is 12 amino acids. Per germline, CDR1 MGHDK and CDR2 SYGVNS. The V gene lost 0 bases and the J gene lost 5 bases, with 5 bases spanning the gap. The CDR3 nucleotides are TGTGCCAGCAGTGAATATCCACACGAGCAGTACTTC. Translation gives CASSEYPHEQYF.

This clonotype was picked up a small number of times. This chain uses TRBV27 with TRBJ1-6; 9 bases are shared with TRBD1. In germline, CDR1 is MNHEY, CDR2 SMNVEV (reference sequence). The V segment lost 6 bases and the J segment 10 bases; nucleotides outside the gene matches: 10. The CDR3 contains 15 residues. The CDR3 nucleotides read TGTGCCAGCAGGGCAACAGGGGGCGCTGGATCACCCCTCCACTTT. Its translation: CASRATGGAGSPLHF.

The V gene is TRBV5-1, the J gene TRBJ2-7; 8 bases fit TRBD2. With V trimmed by 2 bases and J by 0 bases, 7 bases remained unmatched. CDR3 length equals 16 residues. The germline gives CDR1 SGHRS, CDR2 YFSETQ. The CDR3 sequence: CASSLAGTRVSYEQYF. DNA of the CDR3: TGCGCCAGCAGCTTAGCCGGGACTAGAGTCTCCTACGAGCAGTACTTC. The complete variable domain, with remaining parts taken from reference TRBV5-1 and TRBJ2-7, reads KAGVTQTPRYLIKTRGQQVTLSCSPISGHRSVSWYQQTPGQGLQFLFEYFSETQRNKGNFPGRFSGRQFSNSRSEMNVSTLELGDSALYLCASSLAGTRVSYEQYFGPGTRLTVT.